A selection of T cell receptor beta chains follows, all from one sample in a study of cytomegalovirus exposure and HLA in healthy donors. The table came from immunoSEQ multiplex PCR; TCRdb's copy has only in-frame clones and leaves some out. This sample has roughly 86,000 clones; over 70% occur once, and the top ten carry under 7.5%. The sample taken for sequencing was PBMCs. The receptors stem from a man aged 50-59 years in good health and CMV-seropositive. Each CDR3 is given with its conserved first and last residue. D genes are given only for firm matches. Clone sizes are given selectively: once, few, many, or a class where the clone is expanded.

v_gene	j_gene	abundance	d_gene	CDR3nt	CDR3aa
TRBV6-1	TRBJ2-3	few	NA	TGTGCCAGCAGTGAATGGGACACCTCTAGCACAGATACGCAGTATTTT	CASSEWDTSSTDTQYF
TRBV5-6	TRBJ1-4	NA	NA	TGTGCCAGCAGCTTGGGACAGGATGAAAAACTGTTTTTT	CASSLGQDEKLFF
TRBV6-5	TRBJ2-1	few	TRBD2	TGTGCCAGCAGTTCTCCGGGCGGGGGAACCTACAATGAGCAGTTCTTC	CASSSPGGGTYNEQFF
TRBV4-2	TRBJ2-7	NA	TRBD2	TGTGCCAGCAGCCCAGTAGCGGGGGGCATCTACGAGCAGTACTTC	CASSPVAGGIYEQYF
TRBV6-4	TRBJ1-5	NA	NA	TGTGCCAGCAGTGACCTTGACACCAATAGCAATCAGCCCCAGCATTTT	CASSDLDTNSNQPQHF
TRBV28	TRBJ2-3	NA	NA	TGTGCCAGCACCTCCCCACGAGGAGGGGCAGATACGCAGTATTTT	CASTSPRGGADTQYF
TRBV7-2	TRBJ2-3	NA	NA	TGTGCCAGCAGCCGTGGGGGCAGTACAGATACGCAGTATTTT	CASSRGGSTDTQYF
TRBV9	TRBJ2-1	NA	TRBD2	TGTGCCAGCAGCGTAATTGCGGGACTAGTTGACAATGAGCAGTTCTTC	CASSVIAGLVDNEQFF
TRBV19	TRBJ1-5	NA	TRBD1	TGTGCCAGTAGTAGTCTAGGGACAGGGCGTAGCAATCAGCCCCAGCATTTT	CASSSLGTGRSNQPQHF
TRBV19	TRBJ1-1	NA	NA	TGTGCCAGTAGTTTTGGGAGGGTCGGCACTGAAGCTTTCTTT	CASSFGRVGTEAFF
TRBV28	TRBJ2-3	NA	NA	TGTGCCAGCAGTTCTCCCAGCACAGATACGCAGTATTTT	CASSSPSTDTQYF
TRBV6-1	TRBJ2-7	few	NA	TGTGCCAGCAGGATGACAGCCCACTACGAGCAGTACTTC	CASRMTAHYEQYF
TRBV28	TRBJ2-7	few	TRBD1	TGTGCCAGCAGTTCCGACAGGGCCTCCTACGAGCAGTACTTC	CASSSDRASYEQYF
TRBV7-9	TRBJ1-2	NA	TRBD1	TGTGCCAGCCAAACAGGGGGCTTTGATGGCTACCCCTTC	CASQTGGFDGYPF
TRBV7-9	TRBJ1-2	NA	NA	TGTGCCAGCAGCCCTAGTGTAAACTATGGCTACACCTTC	CASSPSVNYGYTF
TRBV19	TRBJ1-5	once	TRBD1	TGTGCCAGCCGACAGGGCGATCAGCCCCAGCATTTT	CASRQGDQPQHF
TRBV27	TRBJ1-3	NA	TRBD1	TGTGCCAGCACCAAGCTCCTACCGACAGGGCACTTTGGGCACACCATATATTTT	CASTKLLPTGHFGHTIYF
TRBV2	TRBJ1-5	NA	TRBD1	TGTGCCAGCAGTGAGACAGGGAGCAATCAGCCCCAGCATTTT	CASSETGSNQPQHF
TRBV13	TRBJ2-5	NA	TRBD2	TGTGCCAGCAGCTTAGGTAGCGGGGGTCCAGAGACCCAGTACTTC	CASSLGSGGPETQYF
TRBV27	TRBJ1-5	few	NA	TGTGCCAGCACTCGAGGATGGTGCGATAGCAATCAGCCCCAGAATTTT	CASTRGWCDSNQPQNF
TRBV19	TRBJ1-1	NA	NA	TGTGCCAGTAGTCCCCGGGGATTCATGAACACTGAAGCTTTCTTT	CASSPRGFMNTEAFF
TRBV6-1	TRBJ1-2	NA	NA	TGTGCCAGCAGGGTTGGACATCAGGATGGCTACACCTTC	CASRVGHQDGYTF
TRBV30	TRBJ2-7	NA	TRBD1	TGTGCCCAGACAGGGGGCCCCGGGCAGTACTTC	CAQTGGPGQYF
TRBV5-1	TRBJ1-1	once	TRBD1	TGCGCCAGCAGCAAGGACAGGGAGAGGGTCACTGAAGCTTTCTTT	CASSKDRERVTEAFF
TRBV11-2	TRBJ1-1	NA	NA	TGTGCCAGCAGTCAGATCAGGGTTGCTGAAGCTTTCTTT	CASSQIRVAEAFF
TRBV28	TRBJ1-1	NA	NA	TGTGCCAGCAGTTTTTGGCAGGGGTTTTTTTCTACTGCCGCTGAAGCTTTCTTT	CASSFWQGFFSTAAEAFF
TRBV4-3	TRBJ2-3	NA	TRBD2	TGCGCCAGCAGCCAAGAAGGGCTAGCGGGGGGGGATACGCAGTATTTT	CASSQEGLAGGDTQYF
TRBV28	TRBJ2-3	NA	TRBD1	TGTGCCAGCAGGGTATATTACAGGGGGGAGGGCACAGATACGCAGTATTTT	CASRVYYRGEGTDTQYF
TRBV4-1	TRBJ2-5	many	NA	TGCGCCAGCAGCCCTGGGTGGCGGGTTCAAGAGACCCAGTACTTC	CASSPGWRVQETQYF
TRBV13	TRBJ2-3	NA	NA	TGTGCCAGCAGCTTTCTAGCGAGGAGCACAGATACGCAGTATTTT	CASSFLARSTDTQYF
TRBV6-6	TRBJ1-4	few	NA	TGTGCCACCTTAGGGAGGCGGGGCGGTGAAAAACTGTTTTTT	CATLGRRGGEKLFF
TRBV4-3	TRBJ2-3	few	NA	TGCGCCAGCAGCCGGACATGGACAGATACGCAGTATTTT	CASSRTWTDTQYF
TRBV29-1	TRBJ1-5	few	TRBD1	TGCAGCGTTGAGGGACAGGGCAATCAGCCCCAGCATTTT	CSVEGQGNQPQHF
TRBV5-5	TRBJ2-7	few	TRBD1	TGTGCCAGCAGCTTGGAACAGGGGGCGGTTAAGTCCTTC	CASSLEQGAVKSF
TRBV5-1	TRBJ2-5	NA	TRBD1	TGCGCCAGCAGCCCCAGGACAGGGGGCCAAGAGACCCAGTACTTC	CASSPRTGGQETQYF
TRBV11-2	TRBJ2-7	NA	NA	TGTGCCAGCAGCTTATTCGGGGGAGTGAACGAGCAGTACTTC	CASSLFGGVNEQYF
TRBV13	TRBJ2-7	NA	NA	TGTGCCAGCAGCTTTAGCTCCTACGAGCAGTACTTC	CASSFSSYEQYF
TRBV27	TRBJ1-5	NA	NA	TGTGCCAGCAGTTTAAGTTCCTTCGGGACATGGCAGCCCCAGCATTTT	CASSLSSFGTWQPQHF
TRBV9	TRBJ1-6	once	NA	TGTGCCAGCAGCCCGGGCGGGCCGGGTAATTCACCCCTCAACTTT	CASSPGGPGNSPLNF
TRBV19	TRBJ1-1	once	TRBD1	TGTGCCAGTAGTGGTTACCGAAGACAGGGCCTGGGGTACACTGAAGCTTTCTTT	CASSGYRRQGLGYTEAFF
TRBV15	TRBJ2-1	NA	NA	TGTGCCACCAGCAGAGATGCTTCGGGGAATGAGCAGTTCTTC	CATSRDASGNEQFF
TRBV5-4	TRBJ2-3	NA	NA	TGTGCCAGCAAGGACAGCGCGACCCAAGATACGCAGTATTTT	CASKDSATQDTQYF
TRBV6-5	TRBJ2-3	NA	NA	TGTGCCAGCAAGGCAGGCCTTAGCACAGATACGCAGTATTTT	CASKAGLSTDTQYF
TRBV10-3	TRBJ1-1	NA	TRBD1	TGTGCCACTGAGGGCCCGACAGGGGGATCTGAAGCTTTCTTT	CATEGPTGGSEAFF
TRBV9	TRBJ1-2	NA	NA	TGTGCCAGCAGCGCTACAGGCTCCAATAGCTATGGCTACACCTTC	CASSATGSNSYGYTF
TRBV9	TRBJ2-1	NA	NA	TGTGCCAGCAGCCCCAGCGGCAATGAGCAGTTCTTC	CASSPSGNEQFF
TRBV6-1	TRBJ1-5	NA	TRBD1	TGTGCCAGCAGTGAAGCGCTTCTACAGGGGCGGAATCAGCCCCAGCATTTT	CASSEALLQGRNQPQHF
TRBV7-8	TRBJ1-2	NA	NA	TGTGCCAGCAGTCTTGTCCCCGGAGCTAACTATGGCTACACCTTC	CASSLVPGANYGYTF
TRBV6-5	TRBJ1-5	NA	TRBD1	TGTGCCAGCAGCGTTACAGGGGATAGCAATCAGCCCCAGCATTTT	CASSVTGDSNQPQHF
TRBV19	TRBJ1-4	NA	NA	TGTGCCAGTAGTATGGGCTATGAAAAACTGTTTTTT	CASSMGYEKLFF
TRBV9	TRBJ2-3	NA	NA	TGTGCCAGCAGCGCCCTAAGTTGGGCTAGCTCTTCGACAGATACGCAGTATTTT	CASSALSWASSSTDTQYF
TRBV19	TRBJ2-1	NA	TRBD2	TGTGCCAGTAGTACCCCAACCTTAGCGGGACGATCCTACAATGAGCAGTTCTTC	CASSTPTLAGRSYNEQFF
TRBV5-1	TRBJ2-7	once	TRBD1	TGCGCCAGCCTTCCCCCGAGACAGGGAACCTACGAGCAGTACTTC	CASLPPRQGTYEQYF
TRBV2	TRBJ1-5	NA	NA	TGTGCCAGCATGTCGGATAGCAATCAGCCCCAGAATTTT	CASMSDSNQPQNF
TRBV2	TRBJ2-7	NA	NA	TGTGCCAGCCAAAAGGACAGAGTCTACGAGCAGTACTTC	CASQKDRVYEQYF
TRBV20-1	TRBJ2-5	NA	NA	TGCAGTGCTAGTACTGAGACCCAGTACTTC	CSASTETQYF
TRBV6-1	TRBJ2-7	few	TRBD2	TGTGCCAGCAGACCGGGGGGGGGTCCCTACGAGCAGTACTTC	CASRPGGGPYEQYF